Listed below are T cell receptor beta chains from one sample, sequenced in a study of T cells after yellow fever vaccination. TCRdb re-called the 5' RACE reads with MiXCR, one entry per CDR3 protein. The sample shows hundreds of thousands of distinct CDR3 sequences, roughly a sixth of them seen only once. The material was PBMCs, obtained 5 days after the first yellow fever vaccination. These receptors were collected from a man younger than 30 who received the YFV17D yellow fever vaccine. Both conserved end residues are part of each CDR3. The D gene is left open where the match is weak. Size values are once, few and many counts, or a class for expanded clones, and some rows have none.

J gene	clone size	D gene	V gene	CDR3 protein	CDR3 DNA
TRBJ2-3	-	-	TRBV12-3/TRBV12-4	CASSLWGDRTDTQYF	TGTGCCAGCAGTTTATGGGGAGATAGGACAGATACGCAGTATTTT
TRBJ1-5	-	-	TRBV2	CASSSGRLDNQPQHF	TGTGCCAGCAGCTCCGGACGGCTGGACAATCAGCCCCAGCATTTT
TRBJ1-6	few	-	TRBV6-5	CASSYSRRLGSPLHF	TGTGCCAGCAGTTACTCACGGCGGCTCGGGTCACCCCTCCACTTT
TRBJ2-3	-	-	TRBV27	CASSFVPPPSTDTQYF	TGTGCCAGCAGTTTCGTCCCCCCACCTAGCACAGATACGCAGTATTTT
TRBJ2-2	-	-	TRBV12-3/TRBV12-4	CASRKTRGAGDTGELFF	TGTGCCAGCAGAAAAACCCGGGGGGCCGGGGACACCGGGGAGCTGTTTTTT
TRBJ2-5	few	-	TRBV5-4	CASSLYAQETQYF	TGTGCCAGCAGCTTGTACGCTCAAGAGACCCAGTACTTC
TRBJ1-2	few	-	TRBV3-1	CASALGRVAGYTF	TGTGCCAGCGCTCTTGGCAGGGTCGCTGGCTACACCTTC
TRBJ2-4	few	-	TRBV7-9	CASSLGGLVAKNIQYF	TGTGCCAGCAGCTTAGGAGGATTAGTAGCCAAAAACATTCAGTACTTC
TRBJ2-7	-	-	TRBV25-1	CASSDTGTYEQYF	TGTGCCAGCAGTGATACAGGTACCTACGAGCAGTACTTC
TRBJ2-5	many	-	TRBV6-5	CASSYRWRGLGETQYF	TGTGCCAGCAGTTACCGGTGGAGGGGGCTTGGAGAGACCCAGTACTTC
TRBJ1-4	-	-	TRBV7-9	CASSLSVEKLFF	TGTGCCAGCAGCTTGTCAGTCGAAAAACTGTTTTTT
TRBJ1-3	-	-	TRBV9	CASSADLYSGNTIYF	TGTGCCAGCAGCGCCGATCTTTACTCTGGAAACACCATATATTTT
TRBJ2-4	few	TRBD1	TRBV4-1	CASSQRPLLLANRDRAKNIQYF	TGCGCCAGCAGCCAACGACCGCTGCTCTTAGCGAACCGGGACAGAGCCAAAAACATTCAGTACTTC
TRBJ1-5	-	TRBD1	TRBV19	CASSPGQGHQPQHF	TGTGCCAGTAGTCCGGGACAGGGACATCAGCCCCAGCATTTT
TRBJ2-3	-	-	TRBV5-1	CASSWGGPGTTTDTQYF	TGCGCCAGCAGCTGGGGGGGCCCCGGGACTACCACAGATACGCAGTATTTT
TRBJ1-4	-	TRBD1	TRBV7-9	CASSSRTGESEKLFF	TGTGCCAGCAGCTCAAGGACAGGGGAGAGTGAAAAACTGTTTTTT
TRBJ1-1	few	-	TRBV9	CASNPQENTEAFF	TGTGCCAGCAACCCTCAAGAGAACACTGAAGCTTTCTTT
TRBJ2-7	few	-	TRBV7-6	CASSERDAGDEQYF	TGTGCCAGCAGCGAACGGGATGCCGGGGACGAGCAGTACTTC
TRBJ1-4	few	TRBD1	TRBV6-4	CASSDSWDRVEKLFF	TGTGCCAGCAGTGACTCTTGGGACAGGGTTGAAAAACTGTTTTTT
TRBJ2-1	-	-	TRBV27	CASKITRGEQFF	TGTGCCAGCAAAATAACACGGGGAGAGCAGTTCTTC
TRBJ1-1	-	-	TRBV7-2	CASSFYPLPNTEAFF	TGTGCCAGCAGCTTCTACCCCCTTCCAAACACTGAAGCTTTCTTT
TRBJ1-2	few	-	TRBV20-1	CSASSVQDYGYTF	TGCAGTGCATCATCTGTCCAGGACTATGGCTACACCTTC
TRBJ2-1	-	TRBD1	TRBV6-5	CASSYSDRDNEQFF	TGTGCCAGCAGTTACTCTGACAGGGACAATGAGCAGTTCTTC
TRBJ1-6	many	-	TRBV27	CASSLFPPWHSPLHF	TGTGCCAGCAGTTTATTTCCACCTTGGCATTCACCCCTCCACTTT
TRBJ2-3	-	-	TRBV6-1	CASSESWLEDTQYF	TGTGCCAGCAGTGAATCCTGGCTAGAAGATACGCAGTATTTT
TRBJ2-3	few	-	TRBV29-1	CSVIHQSDTQYF	TGCAGCGTGATTCACCAATCAGATACGCAGTATTTT
TRBJ1-5	-	-	TRBV10-3	CAISETNLGARHQHF	TGTGCCATCAGTGAGACAAACCTAGGGGCCCGCCACCAGCATTTT
TRBJ2-3	-	-	TRBV4-1	CASSTTPQGLTDTQYF	TGCGCCAGCAGCACCACCCCACAGGGCCTCACAGATACGCAGTATTTT
TRBJ2-1	-	-	TRBV9	CASSVVDYNEQFF	TGTGCCAGCAGCGTAGTTGACTACAATGAGCAGTTCTTC
TRBJ2-3	-	-	TRBV9	CASSVESTDTQYF	TGTGCCAGCAGCGTCGAGAGCACAGATACGCAGTATTTT
TRBJ1-2	-	-	TRBV27	CASRLTANYGYTF	TGTGCCAGCAGATTGACAGCTAACTATGGCTACACCTTC
TRBJ1-5	-	TRBD1	TRBV19	CASTPTGVQPQHF	TGTGCCAGTACCCCGACAGGGGTTCAGCCCCAGCATTTT
TRBJ1-5	-	-	TRBV4-3	CASSQAFRDQPQHF	TGCGCCAGCAGCCAGGCATTCAGAGATCAGCCCCAGCATTTT
TRBJ2-3	few	-	TRBV5-1	CASSWDGVTDTQYF	TGCGCCAGCAGCTGGGACGGTGTCACAGATACGCAGTATTTT
TRBJ1-1	few	-	TRBV9	CASSPLQISAATEAFF	TGTGCCAGCAGCCCCCTTCAAATTTCAGCGGCAACTGAAGCTTTCTTT
TRBJ1-4	few	TRBD1	TRBV13	CASRGQGAGEKLFF	TGTGCCAGCAGGGGACAGGGGGCTGGGGAAAAACTGTTTTTT
TRBJ2-2	few	TRBD1	TRBV6-1	CASSDGQGGPGELFF	TGTGCCAGCAGTGATGGACAGGGGGGGCCCGGGGAGCTGTTTTTT
TRBJ2-3	-	TRBD2	TRBV7-3	CASSYNSGGAGDTQYF	TGTGCCAGCAGCTACAATAGCGGGGGGGCAGGGGATACGCAGTATTTT
TRBJ1-1	few	-	TRBV3-1	CASSQNGGDTEAFF	TGTGCCAGCAGCCAGAATGGGGGGGACACTGAAGCTTTCTTT
TRBJ2-3	-	-	TRBV7-3	CASSSGLTGPSDTQYF	TGTGCCAGCAGCTCAGGGCTGACAGGCCCCTCGGATACGCAGTATTTT